These T cell receptor beta chains were read from a single sample in a study of blood T cell repertoires in COVID-19. Repertoires were generated with immunoSEQ multiplex PCR, while TCRdb's copy carries only in-frame clones and drops some. The data contain approximately 230,000 clones, 80% to 90% of them singletons. The material sequenced was peripheral blood. The receptors here all came from a man older than 75 with acute or convalescent COVID-19. Each CDR3 is given with its conserved first and last residue. A D gene is named only where the DNA matches it firmly. Expanded clones get a size class; other rows say once, few or many, or leave the size out.

CDR3 protein,CDR3 DNA,D gene,V gene,clone size,J gene
CASSEAHAGTQYF,TGTGCCAGCAGTGAAGCCCACGCGGGGACCCAGTACTTC,NA,TRBV2,NA,TRBJ2-5
CAISEWTGGNEKLFF,TGTGCCATCAGTGAGTGGACAGGGGGCAATGAAAAACTGTTTTTT,TRBD1,TRBV10-3,few,TRBJ1-4
CSVTTTGDSPLHF,TGCAGCGTGACAACGACAGGGGACTCACCCCTCCACTTT,TRBD1,TRBV29-1,once,TRBJ1-6
CSASRQGTTTNEKLFF,TGCAGTGCTAGTAGGCAGGGGACGACAACTAATGAAAAACTGTTTTTT,NA,TRBV20-1,NA,TRBJ1-4
CAISESGTRDKGSQYF,TGTGCCATCAGTGAGTCTGGGACAAGGGACAAGGGGTCCCAGTACTTC,NA,TRBV10-3,once,TRBJ2-5
CASSLGRRPGANEQFF,TGTGCCAGCAGCTTGGGGCGCCGGCCAGGGGCGAATGAGCAGTTCTTC,NA,TRBV5-6,NA,TRBJ2-1
CASSVGGDSPLHF,TGTGCCAGTAGTGTGGGGGGGGATTCACCCCTCCACTTT,NA,TRBV19,NA,TRBJ1-6
CASSLLAPGGNYGYTF,TGTGCCAGCAGCTTGTTGGCCCCGGGGGGAAACTATGGCTACACCTTC,NA,TRBV7-9,once,TRBJ1-2
CASTPGDRLNTEAFF,TGTGCCAGTACCCCTGGGGACAGGTTGAACACTGAAGCTTTCTTT,TRBD1,TRBV19,NA,TRBJ1-1
CASSRGSSSYNSPLHF,TGCGCCAGCAGCCGGGGCAGCAGCTCCTATAATTCACCCCTCCACTTT,NA,TRBV4-1,NA,TRBJ1-6
CASSVGQGQNEKLFF,TGCGCCAGCAGTGTTGGACAGGGTCAAAATGAAAAACTGTTTTTT,TRBD1,TRBV10-2,NA,TRBJ1-4
CASSVVGTSGYNEQFF,TGTGCCAGCAGCGTAGTTGGGACTAGCGGCTACAATGAGCAGTTCTTC,TRBD2,TRBV9,NA,TRBJ2-1
CASSLQGWNSPLHF,TGTGCCAGCAGTTTACAGGGTTGGAATTCACCCCTCCACTTT,NA,TRBV27,NA,TRBJ1-6
CASSLPVGDGYTF,TGTGCCAGCAGCTTGCCCGTAGGAGATGGCTACACCTTC,NA,TRBV5-8,NA,TRBJ1-2
CASSLQYSGNTIYF,TGTGCCAGCAGCCTACAATACTCTGGAAACACCATATATTTT,NA,TRBV3-1/TRBV3-2,once,TRBJ1-3
CASSQDSGGDFTDTQYF,TGCGCCAGCAGCCAGGATAGCGGGGGGGATTTCACAGATACGCAGTATTTT,TRBD2,TRBV4-3,NA,TRBJ2-3
CASRGRGSPLHF,TGTGCCAGCAGGGGGAGGGGTTCACCCCTCCACTTT,NA,TRBV28,NA,TRBJ1-6
CASSQERKAARTDTQYF,TGTGCCAGCAGCCAAGAGAGAAAAGCGGCCCGCACAGATACGCAGTATTTT,NA,TRBV14,NA,TRBJ2-3
CASSADYPYEQYF,TGTGCCAGCTCAGCCGACTACCCCTACGAGCAGTACTTC,NA,TRBV18,once,TRBJ2-7
CASTSGATNEKLFF,TGCGCCAGCACCTCAGGTGCAACTAATGAAAAACTGTTTTTT,NA,TRBV5-1,NA,TRBJ1-4
CASSQRTGYEQYF,TGTGCCAGCAGCCAACGGACAGGTTACGAGCAGTACTTC,TRBD1,TRBV14,few,TRBJ2-7
CASSLDRAISGNTIYF,TGTGCCAGCAGCTTAGACAGGGCAATCTCTGGAAACACCATATATTTT,NA,TRBV7-2,NA,TRBJ1-3
CASSSRRTSGGQETQYF,TGTGCCAGCAGCTCACGCCGGACTAGCGGGGGCCAAGAGACCCAGTACTTC,TRBD2,TRBV7-7,NA,TRBJ2-5
CAITKDTVNTEAFF,TGTGCCATCACCAAGGACACAGTGAACACTGAAGCTTTCTTT,NA,TRBV10-3,NA,TRBJ1-1
CASSLDGAAGPYEQYF,TGTGCCAGCAGCTTAGATGGTGCAGCGGGACCCTACGAGCAGTACTTC,TRBD2,TRBV11-2,once,TRBJ2-7
CASSLGGTGNTEAFF,TGTGCCAGCAGCTTAGGGGGCACGGGGAACACTGAAGCTTTCTTT,NA,TRBV7-2,NA,TRBJ1-1
CASSLLQETQYF,TGTGCCAGCAGCTTATTACAAGAGACCCAGTACTTC,NA,TRBV11-1,NA,TRBJ2-5
CAWSTRAGPDSYEQYF,TGTGCCTGGAGCACCCGGGCGGGACCGGACTCCTACGAGCAGTACTTC,NA,TRBV30,NA,TRBJ2-7
CASSYSRLNTGELFF,TGTGCCAGCAGTTACTCTAGACTGAACACCGGGGAGCTGTTTTTT,NA,TRBV6-2/TRBV6-3,NA,TRBJ2-2
CASSPGTGGSQPQHF,TGTGCCAGCTCACCCGGGACAGGGGGCAGTCAGCCCCAGCATTTT,TRBD1,TRBV18,NA,TRBJ1-5
CASSQDFSGVHF,TGCGCCAGCAGCCAAGATTTTTCGGGGGTACACTTC,NA,TRBV4-1,NA,TRBJ2-7
CASSRTGTGNSPLHF,TGTGCCAGCAGTCGTACCGGGACAGGGAATTCACCCCTCCACTTT,TRBD1,TRBV7-2,NA,TRBJ1-6
CASSKAGPSYNEQFF,TGTGCCAGTAGTAAAGCGGGACCCTCCTACAATGAGCAGTTCTTC,TRBD2,TRBV19,NA,TRBJ2-1
CASSARFRQGGQETQYF,TGTGCCAGCAGCGCCAGATTCCGACAGGGCGGCCAAGAGACCCAGTACTTC,TRBD1,TRBV9,NA,TRBJ2-5
CASSASLGVTQYF,TGTGCCAGCAGTGCAAGCCTAGGTGTGACCCAGTACTTC,NA,TRBV27,once,TRBJ2-5
CASSVSPGSTDTQYF,TGTGCCAGTAGCGTAAGCCCCGGGAGCACAGATACGCAGTATTTT,NA,TRBV19,NA,TRBJ2-3
CASSLRTPSYEQYF,TGTGCCAGCAGCTTAAGGACTCCCTCCTACGAGCAGTACTTC,NA,TRBV7-2,NA,TRBJ2-7
CASSHAGTGVQPQHF,TGCGCCAGCAGCCACGCCGGGACAGGAGTTCAGCCCCAGCATTTT,TRBD1,TRBV4-1,NA,TRBJ1-5
CASSPGQFDQPQHF,TGTGCCAGTAGTCCTGGCCAGTTCGATCAGCCCCAGCATTTT,NA,TRBV19,NA,TRBJ1-5
CASSSQGHTGELFF,TGTGCCAGCAGTTCCCAGGGCCACACCGGGGAGCTGTTTTTT,NA,TRBV2,few,TRBJ2-2
CASSRGQVITYEQFF,TGTGCCAGCTCTCGCGGGCAGGTTATCACCTATGAGCAGTTCTTC,NA,TRBV11-2,NA,TRBJ2-1
CASSQERGGSGSYNEQFF,TGCGCCAGCAGCCAAGAGCGGGGGGGCTCCGGCTCCTACAATGAGCAGTTCTTC,TRBD2,TRBV4-3,NA,TRBJ2-1
CASSGDSQETQYF,TGTGCCAGCAGCGGGGACTCACAAGAGACCCAGTACTTC,NA,TRBV5-4,NA,TRBJ2-5
CASTYGTTNNSPLHF,TGTGCCAGCACCTACGGGACTACGAACAATTCACCCCTCCACTTT,NA,TRBV6-5,NA,TRBJ1-6
CAIRDGTREKLFF,TGTGCCATCAGGGACGGGACACGTGAAAAACTGTTTTTT,NA,TRBV10-3,NA,TRBJ1-4
CASSLDARLAGSGYNEQFF,TGTGCCAGCAGCTTAGATGCACGACTAGCGGGATCCGGCTACAATGAGCAGTTCTTC,TRBD2,TRBV11-3,NA,TRBJ2-1
CASSFQGLAGGPVNEQFF,TGTGCCAGCAGTTTCCAAGGACTAGCGGGAGGGCCGGTAAATGAGCAGTTCTTC,TRBD2,TRBV27,once,TRBJ2-1
CASRLTGAAETQYF,TGTGCCAGCAGATTAACAGGGGCGGCGGAGACCCAGTACTTC,TRBD1,TRBV28,NA,TRBJ2-5
CASSIRDTNQPQHF,TGTGCCAGTAGTATTCGCGACACCAATCAGCCCCAGCATTTT,NA,TRBV19,NA,TRBJ1-5
CASSYSIYQPQHF,TGTGCCAGCAGTTACTCTATTTATCAGCCCCAGCATTTT,NA,TRBV6-2/TRBV6-3,NA,TRBJ1-5
CASSIQGTGNNYGYTF,TGTGCCAGTAGTATACAGGGGACAGGGAACAACTATGGCTACACCTTC,TRBD1,TRBV19,NA,TRBJ1-2
CASSQGNLAGVRETQYF,TGCGCCAGCAGCCAAGGGAACTTAGCGGGGGTTAGAGAGACCCAGTACTTC,TRBD2,TRBV4-1,NA,TRBJ2-5
CASSSGLGSYGYTF,TGTGCCAGCAGTTCGGGGCTCGGGAGCTATGGCTACACCTTC,NA,TRBV28,NA,TRBJ1-2
CASSWGQVNTGELFF,TGTGCCAGCAGTTGGGGACAGGTGAACACCGGGGAGCTGTTTTTT,TRBD1,TRBV6-5,NA,TRBJ2-2
CASSLDPGWLLSSYNEQFF,TGTGCCAGCAGCTTAGATCCGGGTTGGTTACTTAGCTCCTACAATGAGCAGTTCTTC,NA,TRBV11-3,NA,TRBJ2-1
CASSLSDRASSYGYTF,TGTGCCAGCAGTTTGTCAGACAGGGCATCGAGCTATGGCTACACCTTC,TRBD1,TRBV27,NA,TRBJ1-2
CATSVEFNEQFF,TGTGCCACCAGTGTAGAGTTTAATGAGCAGTTCTTC,NA,TRBV24-1,NA,TRBJ2-1
CASAQGRETQYF,TGTGCCAGCGCCCAGGGGAGAGAGACCCAGTACTTC,NA,TRBV2,NA,TRBJ2-5